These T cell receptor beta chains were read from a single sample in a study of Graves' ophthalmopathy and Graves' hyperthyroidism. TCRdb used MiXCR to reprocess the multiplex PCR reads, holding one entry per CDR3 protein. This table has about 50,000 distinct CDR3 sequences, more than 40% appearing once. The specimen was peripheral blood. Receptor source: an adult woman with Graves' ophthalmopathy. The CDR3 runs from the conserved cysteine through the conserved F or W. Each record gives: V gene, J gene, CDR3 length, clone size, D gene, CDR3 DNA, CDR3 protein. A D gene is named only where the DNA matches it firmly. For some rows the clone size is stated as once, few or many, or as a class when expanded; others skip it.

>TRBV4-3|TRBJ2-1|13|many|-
TGCGCCAGCAGCCAAGGACGACGGCGGGAGCAGTTCTTC
CASSQGRRREQFF
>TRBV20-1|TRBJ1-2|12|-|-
TGCAGTGCAAAGGGACCGAAGTCGGGCTACACCTTC
CSAKGPKSGYTF
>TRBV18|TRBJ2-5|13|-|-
TGTGCCAGCTCACCCCCTCCGGAAGGGACCCAGTACTTC
CASSPPPEGTQYF
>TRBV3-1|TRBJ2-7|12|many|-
TGTGCCAGCAGCGGGGGACGCTACGAGCAGTACTTC
CASSGGRYEQYF
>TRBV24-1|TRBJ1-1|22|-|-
-
CATSDHRGADNEQFFGPGEAFF
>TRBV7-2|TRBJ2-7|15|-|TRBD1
TGTGCCAGCAGCTTAGATGCAGGGGGCTTCGGGGAGCTGTACTTC
CASSLDAGGFGELYF
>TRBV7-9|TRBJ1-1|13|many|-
TGTGCCAGCAGCTGGGGACACAACACTGAAGCTTTCTTT
CASSWGHNTEAFF
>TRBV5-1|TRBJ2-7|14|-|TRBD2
TGCGCCAGCAGCCCAGCGGGAGGAAGGAACTGGCAGTACTTC
CASSPAGGRNWQYF
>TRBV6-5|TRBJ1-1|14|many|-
TGTGCCAGCAGTCCACTAAGTGCGAACACTGAAGCTTTCTTT
CASSPLSANTEAFF
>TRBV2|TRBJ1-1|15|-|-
TGTGCCAGCAGTGAAGACCTAACACGGAACACTGAAGCTTTCTTT
CASSEDLTRNTEAFF
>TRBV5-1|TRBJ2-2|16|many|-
TGCGCCAGCAGCTTGTCCTCTTCCGCGAACACCGGGGAGCTGTTTTTT
CASSLSSSANTGELFF
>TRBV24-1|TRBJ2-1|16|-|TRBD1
TGTGCCACCTCCGCCCCCGGGACAGGGGTCTACAATGAGCAGTTCTTC
CATSAPGTGVYNEQFF
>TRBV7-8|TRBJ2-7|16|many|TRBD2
TGTGCCAGCAGCTTAGGGGGCGGGCTAGCGGGCTACGAGCAGTACTTC
CASSLGGGLAGYEQYF
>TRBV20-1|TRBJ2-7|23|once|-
-
CSAEDSAVYLCASSLPGNYEQYF
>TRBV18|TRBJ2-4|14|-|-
TGTGCCAGCTCACCATCGGACCATAAAAACATTCAGTACTTC
CASSPSDHKNIQYF
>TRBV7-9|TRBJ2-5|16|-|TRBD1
TGTGCCAGCAGCTTCGTGGGACAGGGGGCCGAAGAGACCCAGTACTTC
CASSFVGQGAEETQYF
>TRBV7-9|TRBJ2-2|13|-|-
TGTACCAGCAGCCCCGCAGGGTCCCGGGAGCTGTTTTTT
CTSSPAGSRELFF
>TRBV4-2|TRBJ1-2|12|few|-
TGTGCCAGCAGCCAAGAACAGGTTGGCTACACCTTC
CASSQEQVGYTF
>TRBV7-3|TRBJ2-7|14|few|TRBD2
TGTGCCAGCAGTTCCCTAGCGGGGGGGGGCGAGCAGTACTTC
CASSSLAGGGEQYF
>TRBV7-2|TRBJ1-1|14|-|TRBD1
TGTGCCAGCAGCCTACAGACAGGGGTCACTGAAGCTTTCTTT
CASSLQTGVTEAFF
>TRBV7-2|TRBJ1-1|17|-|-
TGTGCCAGCAGCTTGCGGCTAGCGGGACGGATGAACACTGAAGCTTTCTTT
CASSLRLAGRMNTEAFF
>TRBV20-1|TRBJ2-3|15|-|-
TGCAGTGCTAGAGATCGGGCTGCCAGCACAGACACGCAGTATTTT
CSARDRAASTDTQYF
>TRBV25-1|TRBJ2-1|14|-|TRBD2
TGTGCCAGTCGTAGGACTAGCGGGATAAATGAGCAGTTCTTC
CASRRTSGINEQFF
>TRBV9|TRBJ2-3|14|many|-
TGTGCCAGCAGCCCTCGGGGTCCGACAGATACGCAGTATTTT
CASSPRGPTDTQYF